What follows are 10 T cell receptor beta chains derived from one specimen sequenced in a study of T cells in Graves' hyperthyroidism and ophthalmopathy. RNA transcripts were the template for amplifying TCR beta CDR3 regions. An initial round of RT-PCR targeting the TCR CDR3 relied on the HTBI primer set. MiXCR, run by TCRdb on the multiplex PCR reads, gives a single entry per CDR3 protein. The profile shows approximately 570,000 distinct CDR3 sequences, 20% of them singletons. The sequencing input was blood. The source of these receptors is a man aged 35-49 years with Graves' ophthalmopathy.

Here the CDR3 reads CASIGQGALNTEAFF. DNA for the CDR3: TGTGCCAGCATCGGACAGGGGGCGCTTAACACTGAAGCTTTCTTT. The rearrangement joins TRBV2 to TRBJ1-1; 11 bases are shared with TRBD1. Trimming took 7 bases from V and 2 from J; bases not matched to a gene: 6. This CDR3 spans 15 amino acids. CDR1 and CDR2 from the germline V gene are SNHLY and FYNNEI. Looking up the rest from reference TRBV2 and TRBJ1-1 gives the full variable domain: EPEVTQTPSHQVTQMGQEVILRCVPISNHLYFYWYRQILGQKVEFLVSFYNNEISEKSEIFDDQFSVERPDGSNFTLKIRSTKLEDSAMYFCASIGQGALNTEAFFGQGTRLTVV.

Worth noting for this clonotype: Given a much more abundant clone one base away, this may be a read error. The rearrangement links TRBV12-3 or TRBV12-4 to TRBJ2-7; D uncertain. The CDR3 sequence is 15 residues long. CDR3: CASSLGLLHWAEQCF. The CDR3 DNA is TGTGCCAGCAGTTTAGGACTCCTTCATTGGGCCGAGCAGTGCTTC.

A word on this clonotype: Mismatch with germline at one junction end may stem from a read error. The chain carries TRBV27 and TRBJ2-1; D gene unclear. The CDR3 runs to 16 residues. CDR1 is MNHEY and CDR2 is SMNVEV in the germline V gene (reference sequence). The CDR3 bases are TGTGTCAGCAGTTCCCGGACCGATCCCTCTGGCAATGAGCAGTTCTTC. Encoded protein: CVSSSRTDPSGNEQFF.

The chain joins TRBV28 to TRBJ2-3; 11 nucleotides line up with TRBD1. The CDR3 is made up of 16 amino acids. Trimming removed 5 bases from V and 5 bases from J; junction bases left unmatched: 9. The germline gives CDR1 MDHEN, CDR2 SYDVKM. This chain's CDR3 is CASSAPGTGGRDTQYF. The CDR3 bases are TGTGCCAGCAGTGCGCCCGGGACAGGGGGTAGAGATACGCAGTATTTT.

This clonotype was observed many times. The CDR3, as DNA: TGTGCCAGCAACGGGGTGCAGGCCTACGAGCAGTACTTC. Translated, it gives CASNGVQAYEQYF. V and J are TRBV28 and TRBJ2-7; D possibly corresponds to TRBD2 (5 bases). CDR1 is MDHEN and CDR2 is SYDVKM in the germline V gene. V was trimmed by 7 bases and J by 2 bases, leaving 12 bases between them. The CDR3 is 13 amino acids.

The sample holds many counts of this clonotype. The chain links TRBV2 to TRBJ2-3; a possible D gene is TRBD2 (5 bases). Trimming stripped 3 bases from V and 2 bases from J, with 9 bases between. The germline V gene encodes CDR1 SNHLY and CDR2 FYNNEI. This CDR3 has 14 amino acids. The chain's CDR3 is CASSDRGFTDTQYF. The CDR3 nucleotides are TGTGCCAGCAGTGACCGGGGTTTCACAGATACGCAGTATTTT.

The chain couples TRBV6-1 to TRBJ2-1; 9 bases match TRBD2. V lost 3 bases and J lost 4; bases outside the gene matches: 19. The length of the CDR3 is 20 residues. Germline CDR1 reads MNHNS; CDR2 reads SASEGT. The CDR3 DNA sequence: TGTGCCAGCAGTGACGCTCAGGGGACCTCCTCTAGCGGGATTTACAATGAGCAGTTCTTC. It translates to CASSDAQGTSSSGIYNEQFF.

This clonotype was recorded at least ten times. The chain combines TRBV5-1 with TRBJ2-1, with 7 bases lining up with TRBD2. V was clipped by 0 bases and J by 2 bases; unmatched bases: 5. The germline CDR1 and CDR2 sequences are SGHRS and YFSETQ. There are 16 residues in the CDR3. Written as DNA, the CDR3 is TGCGCCAGCAGCTTGGGGCTAGCGGCGACCTACAATGAGCAGTTCTTC. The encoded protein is CASSLGLAATYNEQFF.

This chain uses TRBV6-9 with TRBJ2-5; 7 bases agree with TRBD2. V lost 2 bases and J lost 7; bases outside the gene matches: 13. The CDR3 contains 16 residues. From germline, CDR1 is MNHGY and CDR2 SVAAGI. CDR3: CASSYGGSASWGTQYF. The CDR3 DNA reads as TGTGCCAGCAGTTATGGCGGGAGCGCGTCTTGGGGGACCCAGTACTTC.

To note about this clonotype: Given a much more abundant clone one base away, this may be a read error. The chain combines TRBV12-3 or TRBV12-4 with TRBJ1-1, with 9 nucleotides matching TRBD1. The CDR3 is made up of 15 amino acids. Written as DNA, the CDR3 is TGTGCCGGCAGTTTAGGAGGGACAGGGTACACTGAAGCTTTCTTT. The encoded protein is CAGSLGGTGYTEAFF.